This entry features one T cell receptor (beta chain) sequence. What it binds is unknown. Trimming at V came to 6 bases and at J to 3 bases, leaving 2 bases not matched to a gene. Looked up from germline, CDR1 is MNHNY and CDR2 is SVGAGI (reference sequence). This CDR3 is 13 amino acids long. This sample stems from a study of graft-versus-host responses after intestinal transplantation. Background on the study: Tacrolimus and steroids were given for around three years to all recipients after anti-thymocyte globulin induction.

The protocol was immunoSEQ multiplex PCR, while the TCRdb copy is restricted to in-frame clones and leaves out a portion. The sample includes 70,000 or so clones, about 87% seen only once; the top ten take roughly 0.4%. Whole-study results and caveats: Ileal or blood samples showed some GvH clones first, and such clones were also found in recipient marrow.

The chain recombines TRBV6-6 with TRBJ2-3; 8 bases align to TRBD1. The origin of this receptor is a human donor who was the organ donor for an intestinal transplant. The sample in question was unstimulated CD4+ T cells sorted from spleen or lymph node cells, obtained before transplant. CDR3 sequence: CASSRQGTDTQYF. For the CDR3, the DNA is TGTGCCAGCAGCAGACAGGGGACAGATACGCAGTATTTT.